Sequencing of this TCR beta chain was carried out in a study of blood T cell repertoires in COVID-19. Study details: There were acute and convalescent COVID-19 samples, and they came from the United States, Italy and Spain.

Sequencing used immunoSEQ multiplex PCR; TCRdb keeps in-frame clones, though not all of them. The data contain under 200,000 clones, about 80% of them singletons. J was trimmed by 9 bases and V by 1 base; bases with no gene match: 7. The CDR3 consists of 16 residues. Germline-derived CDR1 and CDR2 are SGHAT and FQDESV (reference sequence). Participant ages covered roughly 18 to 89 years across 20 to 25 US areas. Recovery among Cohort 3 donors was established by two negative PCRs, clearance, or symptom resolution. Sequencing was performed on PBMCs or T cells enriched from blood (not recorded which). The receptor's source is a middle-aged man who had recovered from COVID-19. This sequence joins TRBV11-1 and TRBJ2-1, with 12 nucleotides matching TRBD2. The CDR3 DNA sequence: TGTGCCAGCAGCTTAGTGGTGACTAGCGGGAGAGGTGAGCAGTTCTTC. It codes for CASSLVVTSGRGEQFF.